This T cell receptor beta chain was recorded in a study of cytomegalovirus exposure and HLA in healthy donors. As to this clone: The antigen is not known.

Points from the study as a whole: Researchers reported in a later analysis that common viral pathogens appeared linked to several top clusters. In vitro testing confirmed a few CMV-associated chains as specific for CMV antigens. TCR beta V- and J-gene trimming, according to a later analysis, was linked to a missense DCLRE1C variant.

The ends lost 4 bases at V and 4 bases at J; junction bases unmatched: 9. This CDR3 region has 16 residues. Germline V gene sequence: CDR1 SGHNT, CDR2 YYREEE (reference sequence). The PCR ran on 60 Vbeta and 13 Jbeta primers. Sequencing was performed with immunoSEQ multiplex PCR; in TCRdb, only in-frame clones are kept and a portion is missing. The data contain roughly 220,000 clones, roughly 75% of them seen just once; the ten biggest clones take up 1.5% to 2%. This TCR derives from a woman in her twenties or thirties in good health and CMV-seronegative. The chain links TRBV5-4 to TRBJ2-2, with 8 positions matching TRBD2. Sequencing was performed on PBMCs. The CDR3 protein is CASSLLSGGGTGELFF. The CDR3 DNA is TGTGCCAGCAGCCTGCTCAGCGGGGGTGGCACCGGGGAGCTGTTTTTT.